This TCR beta chain was found in a study of control samples from healthy donors and cancer patients. The length of the CDR3 is 17 residues. CDR1 is MDHEN and CDR2 is SYDVKM in the germline V gene. Trimming removed 6 bases from V and 4 bases from J; junction bases left unmatched: 15. Assay: immunoSEQ multiplex PCR; the TCRdb copy retains only in-frame clones and omits some. The repertoire holds roughly 81,000 clones, with 84% as singletons. The TCR comes from a man between 60 and 75 years old with head and neck cancer. Sequenced: PBMCs. This chain joins TRBV28 and TRBJ1-2; TRBD1 aligns across 9 bases. This chain's CDR3 is CASSLGSGTGTPYGYTF. The CDR3 DNA follows: TGTGCCAGCAGCCTCGGGTCAGGGACAGGGACCCCCTATGGCTACACCTTC.